Presented here are 18 T cell receptor beta chains from one specimen sequenced in a study of blood T cell repertoires in COVID-19. The repertoire was sequenced with immunoSEQ multiplex PCR; TCRdb's copy has only in-frame clones and lacks some. Here the sample spans some 52,000 clones, approximately 84% being singletons. Sequencing used peripheral blood. These receptors all come from a human donor with active COVID-19. The donor label of this sample is uncertain.

The chain is built from TRBV27 and TRBJ1-5; the D gene is possibly TRBD1 (6 bases). Trimming shortened V by 6 bases and J by 3 bases, and 12 bases separated the two germline ends. Germline CDR1 is MNHEY and CDR2 is SMNVEV (reference sequence). The CDR3 is 14 amino acids. DNA for the CDR3: TGTGCCAGCAGACCGGACAGCCCCAATCAGCCCCAGCATTTT. As protein: CASRPDSPNQPQHF.

The chain recombines TRBV5-1 with TRBJ2-7, with a weak D call TRBD1 (6 bases). The germline gives CDR1 SGHRS, CDR2 YFSETQ. Trimming removed 4 bases from V and 9 bases from J, with 20 bases in between. The CDR3 runs 14 residues. In nucleotides, the CDR3 is TGCGCCAGCAGCAAACAAGGGGGACCCCCCGGGCAGTACTTC. Translating gives CASSKQGGPPGQYF.

CDR3 sequence reads: CASRGAGTYEQYF. The DNA for the CDR3 is TGTGCCAGTAGGGGAGCGGGAACCTACGAGCAGTACTTC. The chain recombines TRBV19 with TRBJ2-7; 7 nucleotides agree with TRBD2. This CDR3 has 13 residues. The V gene end was trimmed by 6 bases and the J gene end by 2 bases; junction bases not matched to a gene: 4. Germline lookup yields CDR1 LNHDA and CDR2 SQIVND (reference sequence).

The rearrangement uses TRBV19 and TRBJ2-7; 9 bases agree with TRBD2. CDR3 length: 13 amino acids. The junction had 3 bases not matched to a gene; V was cut back by 5 bases and J by 4 bases. Looked up from germline, CDR1 is LNHDA and CDR2 is SQIVND (reference sequence). This CDR3 is CASSRLAGYEQYF. The CDR3 DNA is TGTGCCAGTAGTCGGCTAGCGGGATACGAGCAGTACTTC. The full variable domain, rest sourced from reference TRBV19 and TRBJ2-7, is DGGITQSPKYLFRKEGQNVTLSCEQNLNHDAMYWYRQDPGQGLRLIYYSQIVNDFQKGDIAEGYSVSREKKESFPLTVTSAQKNPTAFYLCASSRLAGYEQYFGPGTRLTVT.

The chain employs TRBV6-1 and TRBJ2-7, with 7 bases lining up with TRBD2. Looked up from germline, CDR1 is MNHNS and CDR2 is SASEGT. CDR3 size: 15 residues. J was trimmed by 2 bases and V by 2 bases; bases with no gene match: 6. CDR3 sequence: CASSENLAGTYEQYF. The CDR3 nucleotides read TGTGCCAGCAGTGAAAACTTAGCGGGTACCTACGAGCAGTACTTC.

The chain joins TRBV5-1 to TRBJ2-3; D unclear. V lost 0 bases and J lost 6, with 14 bases in between. The CDR3 runs to 15 residues. CDR1 is SGHRS, CDR2 YFSETQ, per germline. The CDR3 is CASSLGSISYDTQYF. The CDR3 DNA follows: TGCGCCAGCAGCTTGGGTAGTATATCGTACGATACGCAGTATTTT.

The CDR3 reads CASSQDRLANEQFF. The CDR3 bases are TGTGCCAGCAGCCAAGATCGGCTAGCCAATGAGCAGTTCTTC. The rearrangement uses TRBV4-2 and TRBJ2-1; maybe TRBD2 (5 bases). Germline lookup yields CDR1 LGHNA and CDR2 YNFKEQ. The CDR3 extends over 14 amino acids. V gave up 0 bases and J gave up 6 bases, with 9 bases separating them.

The V call is TRBV7-3, the J call TRBJ2-3; the D gene is possibly TRBD1 (5 bases). Germline V CDR1 and CDR2: SGHTA, FQGTGA. The CDR3 consists of 15 residues. The V end was cut by 3 bases, the J end by 4 bases, with 14 bases between. DNA of the CDR3: TGTGCCAGCAGCTTGTGGGGCTTACTGGCAGATACGCAGTATTTT. Protein product: CASSLWGLLADTQYF. Supplemented by reference TRBV7-3 and TRBJ2-3, the full variable domain reads GAGVSQTPSNKVTEKGKYVELRCDPISGHTALYWYRQSLGQGPEFLIYFQGTGAADDSGLPNDRFFAVRPEGSVSTLKIQRTERGDSAVYLCASSLWGLLADTQYFGPGTRLTVL.

The rearrangement joins TRBV10-3 to TRBJ1-1; a weak D match, TRBD1 (6 bases). V was clipped by 7 bases and J by 1 base, with 13 bases between them. Germline-derived CDR1 and CDR2 are ENHRY and SYGVKD. The CDR3 is 14 amino acids. The CDR3: CAITERGQNTEAFF. The CDR3 DNA reads as TGTGCCATCACTGAAAGGGGACAGAACACTGAAGCTTTCTTT.

This clone was detected a few times. CDR3 DNA: TGTGCCAGCAGTGAGACAGGGCCCCGTTATGGCTACACCTTC. Encoded protein: CASSETGPRYGYTF. The chain employs TRBV6-1 and TRBJ1-2, with TRBD1 identical over 7 bases. Germline loops: CDR1 MNHNS, CDR2 SASEGT. The CDR3 has 14 amino acids. After removal of 3 bases from V and 5 bases from J, the junction contained 6 bases not matched to a gene.

The V and J genes are TRBV29-1 and TRBJ1-1; D might be TRBD1 (6 bases). V shed 4 bases and J shed 3 bases, with 15 bases lying between them. The CDR3 covers 14 residues. Germline assignment: CDR1 SQVTM and CDR2 ANQGSEA. The CDR3 DNA reads TGCAGCGTTGTGGCCAGGGGAGGGTACACTGAAGCTTTCTTT. Translating it yields CSVVARGGYTEAFF.

V usage is TRBV7-8 and J usage is TRBJ1-2, with TRBD1 identical over 9 bases. Unmatched junction bases numbered 10, after V lost 5 bases and J lost 12 bases. Germline V gives CDR1 SGHVS, CDR2 FQNEAQ. The CDR3 sequence is 13 residues long. Here the CDR3 DNA reads TGTGCCAGCAGCCCACCACAGGGGGCTGAGGACACCTTC. Translating it yields CASSPPQGAEDTF. Full variable domain (remainder filled in from reference TRBV7-8 and TRBJ1-2): GAGVSQSPRYKVAKRGQDVALRCDPISGHVSLFWYQQALGQGPEFLTYFQNEAQLDKSGLPSDRFFAERPEGSVSTLKIQRTQQEDSAVYLCASSPPQGAEDTFGSGTRLTVV.

Of note for this clone: At one boundary the junction diverges from the germline segment, which might be a read error. This rearrangement joins TRBV11-2 to TRBJ2-7, with TRBD2 matching over 8 bases. Germline V CDR1 and CDR2: SGHAT, FQNNGV. The CDR3 consists of 14 residues. In nucleotides, the CDR3 is TGTGCCAGCAGCTCTACCGGGACTAGAGGGGCCGAGAACTTC. Protein sequence: CASSSTGTRGAENF.

The chain combines TRBV5-4 with TRBJ1-2; TRBD1 matches 9 bases. The CDR3 consists of 13 residues. Trimming removed 4 bases from V and 5 bases from J; junction bases left unmatched: 3. Germline V gene sequence: CDR1 SGHNT, CDR2 YYREEE (reference sequence). As DNA, the CDR3 is TGTGCCAGCAGCCCGGACAGGGGATATGGCTACACCTTC. Encoded protein: CASSPDRGYGYTF. The full variable domain, completed using reference TRBV5-4 and TRBJ1-2, is ETGVTQSPTHLIKTRGQQVTLRCSSQSGHNTVSWYQQALGQGPQFIFQYYREEENGRGNFPPRFSGLQFPNYSSELNVNALELDDSALYLCASSPDRGYGYTFGSGTRLTVV.

The chain links TRBV27 to TRBJ2-5, with 13 positions matching TRBD2. CDR3 length equals 17 residues. Germline V lookup: CDR1 MNHEY, CDR2 SMNVEV (reference sequence). The V segment lost 5 bases and the J segment 4 bases; nucleotides outside the gene matches: 10. CDR3 coding DNA: TGTGCCAGCAGTCTCGTGAAAACTAGCGGGGGGGGAGAGACCCAGTACTTC. This codes for CASSLVKTSGGGETQYF.

The chain joins TRBV7-3 to TRBJ2-7; the match to TRBD2 covers 8 bases. The trim removed 3 bases at V and 0 bases at J, leaving 4 bases unmatched. Germline V lookup: CDR1 SGHTA, CDR2 FQGTGA. The CDR3 contains 15 residues. CDR3 nucleotides: TGTGCCAGCAGCTTGCAAGCGGGGGACTCCTACGAGCAGTACTTC. Protein: CASSLQAGDSYEQYF.

This sequence joins TRBV4-1 and TRBJ1-2, with a tentative D call TRBD1 (5 bases). This CDR3 spans 18 amino acids. Trimming stripped 4 bases from V and 4 bases from J, with 25 bases between. Germline values: CDR1 MGHRA, CDR2 YSYEKL. The CDR3 sequence: CASSRNVQGLERGYGYTF. The DNA of the CDR3 is TGCGCCAGCAGCCGGAACGTTCAGGGACTCGAGCGGGGCTATGGCTACACCTTC.

The chain joins TRBV4-1 to TRBJ1-2; 9 positions match TRBD1. The germline V gene encodes CDR1 MGHRA and CDR2 YSYEKL. The CDR3 loop spans 14 amino acids. V gave up 5 bases and J gave up 7 bases; unmatched junction bases: 8. The CDR3 reads CASSKGDRDGGYTF. The CDR3 nucleotides read TGCGCCAGCAGCAAAGGGGACAGGGATGGTGGCTACACCTTC.